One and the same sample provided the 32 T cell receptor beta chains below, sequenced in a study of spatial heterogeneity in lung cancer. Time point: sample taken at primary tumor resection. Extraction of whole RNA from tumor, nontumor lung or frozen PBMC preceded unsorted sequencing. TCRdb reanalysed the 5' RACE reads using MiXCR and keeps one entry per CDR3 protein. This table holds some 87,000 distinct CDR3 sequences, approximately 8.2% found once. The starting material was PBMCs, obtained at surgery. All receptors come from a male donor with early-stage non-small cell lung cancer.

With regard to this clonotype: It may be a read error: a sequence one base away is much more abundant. As DNA, the CDR3 is TGTGCCAGCATTAACGGGGGGTTGCCAGATACGCAGTATTTT. As protein: CASINGGLPDTQYF. The chain is built from TRBV28 and TRBJ2-3, with 7 nucleotides matching TRBD2. Germline V CDR1 and CDR2: MDHEN, SYDVKM. The CDR3 contains 14 residues. V lost 7 bases to trimming and J lost 4 bases; unmatched junction nucleotides: 8.

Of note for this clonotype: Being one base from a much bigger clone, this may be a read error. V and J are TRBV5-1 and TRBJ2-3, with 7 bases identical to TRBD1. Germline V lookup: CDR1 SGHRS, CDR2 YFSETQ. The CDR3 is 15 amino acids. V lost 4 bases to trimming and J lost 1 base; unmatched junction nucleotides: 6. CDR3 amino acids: CASSAARGRTDTQYF. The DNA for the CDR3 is TGCGCCAGCAGCGCGGCAAGGGGGCGCACAGATACGCAGTATTTT.

CDR3 in amino acids: CASRGGREIGELFF. The CDR3 bases are TGTGCCTCTCGGGGCGGGAGAGAGATCGGGGAGCTGTTTTTT. This sequence joins TRBV10-3 and TRBJ2-2, with 7 bases lining up with TRBD2. The germline CDR1 and CDR2 sequences are ENHRY and SYGVKD. After removal of 11 bases from V and 7 bases from J, the junction contained 13 bases not matched to a gene. This CDR3 has 14 residues.

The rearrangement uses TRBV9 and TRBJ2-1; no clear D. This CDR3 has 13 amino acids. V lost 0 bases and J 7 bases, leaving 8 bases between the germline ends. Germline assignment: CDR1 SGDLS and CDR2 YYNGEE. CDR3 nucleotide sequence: TGTGCCAGCAGCGTAGTTAGGGATAATGAGCAGTTCTTC. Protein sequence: CASSVVRDNEQFF. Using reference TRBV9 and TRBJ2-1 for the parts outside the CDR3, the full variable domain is DSGVTQTPKHLITATGQRVTLRCSPRSGDLSVYWYQQSLDQGLQFLIQYYNGEERAKGNILERFSAQQFPDLHSELNLSSLELGDSALYFCASSVVRDNEQFFGPGTRLTVL.

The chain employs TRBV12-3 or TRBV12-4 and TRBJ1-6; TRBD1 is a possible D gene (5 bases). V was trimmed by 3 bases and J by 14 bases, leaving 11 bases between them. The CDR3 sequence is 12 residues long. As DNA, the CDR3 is TGTGCCAGCAGTTTCGGGGGTTCGGCCCTCCACTTT. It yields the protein CASSFGGSALHF.

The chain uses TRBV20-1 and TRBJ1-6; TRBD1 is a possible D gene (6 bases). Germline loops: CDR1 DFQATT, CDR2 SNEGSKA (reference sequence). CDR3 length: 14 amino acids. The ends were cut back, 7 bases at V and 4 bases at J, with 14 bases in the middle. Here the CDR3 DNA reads TGCAGTGTGTCAGGGGCCAGTTATAATTCACCCCTCCACTTT. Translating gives CSVSGASYNSPLHF.

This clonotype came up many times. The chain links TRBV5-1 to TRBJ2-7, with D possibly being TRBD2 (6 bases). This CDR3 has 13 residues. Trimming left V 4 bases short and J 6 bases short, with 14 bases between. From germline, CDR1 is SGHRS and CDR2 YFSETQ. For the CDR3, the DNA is TGCGCCAGCAGCGCCGGGACGGGACTCGAGCAGTACTTC. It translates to CASSAGTGLEQYF.

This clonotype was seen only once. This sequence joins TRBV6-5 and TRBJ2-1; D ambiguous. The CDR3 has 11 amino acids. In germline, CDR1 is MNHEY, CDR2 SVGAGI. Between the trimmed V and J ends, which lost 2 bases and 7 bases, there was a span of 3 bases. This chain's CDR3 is CASSYGNEQFF. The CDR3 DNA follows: TGTGCCAGCAGTTACGGGAATGAGCAGTTCTTC.

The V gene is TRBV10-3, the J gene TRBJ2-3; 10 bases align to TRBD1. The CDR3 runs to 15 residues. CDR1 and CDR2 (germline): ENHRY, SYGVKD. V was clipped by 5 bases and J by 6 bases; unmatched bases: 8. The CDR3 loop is CAISFTGTGEDTQYF. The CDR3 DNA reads TGTGCCATCAGTTTTACCGGGACAGGGGAGGATACGCAGTATTTT.

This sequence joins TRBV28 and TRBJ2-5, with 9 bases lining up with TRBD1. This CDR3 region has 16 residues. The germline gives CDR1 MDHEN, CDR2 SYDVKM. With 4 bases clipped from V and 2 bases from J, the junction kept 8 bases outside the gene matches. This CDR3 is CASSSWDRAGQETQYF. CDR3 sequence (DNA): TGTGCCAGCAGTTCCTGGGACAGGGCCGGGCAAGAGACCCAGTACTTC.

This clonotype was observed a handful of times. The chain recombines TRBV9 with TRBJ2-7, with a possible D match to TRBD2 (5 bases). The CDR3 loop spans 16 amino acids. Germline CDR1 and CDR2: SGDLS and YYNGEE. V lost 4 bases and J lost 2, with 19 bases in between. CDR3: CASSPPPRDGTYEQYF. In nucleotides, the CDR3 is TGTGCCAGCAGCCCCCCCCCGAGGGATGGAACCTACGAGCAGTACTTC. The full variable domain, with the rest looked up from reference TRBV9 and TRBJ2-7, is DSGVTQTPKHLITATGQRVTLRCSPRSGDLSVYWYQQSLDQGLQFLIQYYNGEERAKGNILERFSAQQFPDLHSELNLSSLELGDSALYFCASSPPPRDGTYEQYFGPGTRLTVT.

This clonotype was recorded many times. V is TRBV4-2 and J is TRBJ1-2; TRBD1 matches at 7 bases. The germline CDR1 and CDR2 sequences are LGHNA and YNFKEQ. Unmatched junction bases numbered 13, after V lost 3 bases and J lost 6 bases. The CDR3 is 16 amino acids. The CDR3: CASSQALLTGQDGYTF. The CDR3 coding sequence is TGTGCCAGCAGCCAGGCCCTCCTGACAGGACAGGATGGCTACACCTTC.

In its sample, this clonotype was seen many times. The CDR3 loop reads CASSLVKLAGESGELFF. CDR3 DNA sequence: TGCGCCAGCAGCTTGGTTAAGCTAGCGGGAGAAAGCGGGGAGCTGTTTTTT. V usage is TRBV5-1 and J usage is TRBJ2-2, with 10 bases aligning to TRBD2. Trimming removed 0 bases from V and 7 bases from J; junction bases left unmatched: 9. The CDR3 covers 17 residues. Germline V gene sequence: CDR1 SGHRS, CDR2 YFSETQ.

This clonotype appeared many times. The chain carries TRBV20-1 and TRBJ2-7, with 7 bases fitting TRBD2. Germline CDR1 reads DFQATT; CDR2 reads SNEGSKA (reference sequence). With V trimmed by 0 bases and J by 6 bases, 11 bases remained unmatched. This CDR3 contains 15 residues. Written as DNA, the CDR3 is TGCAGTGCTAGAGATCCAGCGGGACCTGGGTCCGAGCAGTACTTC. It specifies CSARDPAGPGSEQYF.

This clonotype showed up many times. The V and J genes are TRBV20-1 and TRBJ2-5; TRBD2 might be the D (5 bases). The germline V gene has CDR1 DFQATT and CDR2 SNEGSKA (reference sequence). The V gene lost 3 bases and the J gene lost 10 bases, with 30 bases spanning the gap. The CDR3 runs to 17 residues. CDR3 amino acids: CSASVDSYSRDPGGQYF. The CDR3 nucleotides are TGCAGTGCTAGCGTGGACTCCTACTCAAGAGACCCAGGAGGCCAGTACTTC.

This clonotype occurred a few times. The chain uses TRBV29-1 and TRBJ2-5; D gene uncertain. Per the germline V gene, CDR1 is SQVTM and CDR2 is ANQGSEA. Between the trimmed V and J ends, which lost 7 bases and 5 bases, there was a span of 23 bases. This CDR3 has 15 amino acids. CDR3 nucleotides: TGCAGCGCCAACCCCGGTCTCTCCTGGTCGGAGACCCAGTACTTC. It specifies CSANPGLSWSETQYF.

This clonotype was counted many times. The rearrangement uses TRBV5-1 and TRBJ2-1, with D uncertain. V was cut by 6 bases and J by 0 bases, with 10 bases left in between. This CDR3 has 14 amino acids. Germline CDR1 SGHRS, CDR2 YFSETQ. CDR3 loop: CASTSSSSYNEQFF. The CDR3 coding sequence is TGCGCCAGCACCTCCTCTAGCTCCTACAATGAGCAGTTCTTC. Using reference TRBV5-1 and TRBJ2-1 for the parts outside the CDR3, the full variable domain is KAGVTQTPRYLIKTRGQQVTLSCSPISGHRSVSWYQQTPGQGLQFLFEYFSETQRNKGNFPGRFSGRQFSNSRSEMNVSTLELGDSALYLCASTSSSSYNEQFFGPGTRLTVL.

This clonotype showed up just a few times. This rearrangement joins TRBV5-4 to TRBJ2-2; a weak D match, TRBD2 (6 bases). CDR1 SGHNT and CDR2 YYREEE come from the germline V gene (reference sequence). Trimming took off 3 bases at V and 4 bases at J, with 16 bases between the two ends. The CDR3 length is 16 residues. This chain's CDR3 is CASSWGGVWTTGELFF. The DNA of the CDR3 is TGTGCCAGCAGCTGGGGAGGAGTTTGGACCACCGGGGAGCTGTTTTTT.

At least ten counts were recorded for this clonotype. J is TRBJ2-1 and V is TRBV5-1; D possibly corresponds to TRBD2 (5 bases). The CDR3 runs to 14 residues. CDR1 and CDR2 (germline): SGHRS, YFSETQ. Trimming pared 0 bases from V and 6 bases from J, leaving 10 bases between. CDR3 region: CASSLAGLPNEQFF. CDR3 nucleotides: TGCGCCAGCAGCTTGGCCGGACTGCCCAATGAGCAGTTCTTC.

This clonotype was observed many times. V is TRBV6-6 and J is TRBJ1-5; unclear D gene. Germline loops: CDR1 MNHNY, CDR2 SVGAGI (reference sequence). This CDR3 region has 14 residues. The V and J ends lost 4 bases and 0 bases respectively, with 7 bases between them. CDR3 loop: CASSSTSSNQPQHF. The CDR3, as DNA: TGTGCCAGCAGTTCCACATCTAGCAATCAGCCCCAGCATTTT.

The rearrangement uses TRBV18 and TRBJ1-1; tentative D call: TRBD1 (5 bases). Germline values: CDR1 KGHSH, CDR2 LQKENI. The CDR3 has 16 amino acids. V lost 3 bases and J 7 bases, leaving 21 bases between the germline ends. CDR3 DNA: TGTGCCAGCTCACCTGCCTGGGGACGGGAGACCGGTGAAGCTTTCTTT. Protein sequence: CASSPAWGRETGEAFF.

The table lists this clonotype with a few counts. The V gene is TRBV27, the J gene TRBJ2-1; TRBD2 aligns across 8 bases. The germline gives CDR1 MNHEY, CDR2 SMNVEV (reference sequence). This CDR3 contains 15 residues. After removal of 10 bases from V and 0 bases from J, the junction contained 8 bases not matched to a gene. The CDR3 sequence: CATRGGSSSYNEQFF. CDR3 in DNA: TGTGCCACTCGGGGGGGGTCAAGCTCCTACAATGAGCAGTTCTTC.

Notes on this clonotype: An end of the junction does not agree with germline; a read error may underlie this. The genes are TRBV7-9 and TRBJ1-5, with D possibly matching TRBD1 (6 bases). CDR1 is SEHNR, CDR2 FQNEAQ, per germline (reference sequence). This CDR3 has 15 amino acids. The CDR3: CASSPGTSDQSRRFF. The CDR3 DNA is TGTGCCAGCAGCCCCGGGACAAGTGATCAATCGCGGCGATTTTTT.

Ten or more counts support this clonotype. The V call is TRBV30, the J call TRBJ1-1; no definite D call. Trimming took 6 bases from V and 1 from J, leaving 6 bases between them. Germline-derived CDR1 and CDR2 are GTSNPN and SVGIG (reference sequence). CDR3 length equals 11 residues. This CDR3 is CACQENTEAFF. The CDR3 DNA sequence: TGTGCCTGCCAGGAGAACACTGAAGCTTTCTTT.

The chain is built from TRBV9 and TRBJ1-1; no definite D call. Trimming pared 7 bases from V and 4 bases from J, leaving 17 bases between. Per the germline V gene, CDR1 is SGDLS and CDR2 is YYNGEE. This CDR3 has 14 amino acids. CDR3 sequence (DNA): TGTGCCAGCGGGGAGGGTGATTTTCTCACTGAAGCTTTCTTT. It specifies CASGEGDFLTEAFF.

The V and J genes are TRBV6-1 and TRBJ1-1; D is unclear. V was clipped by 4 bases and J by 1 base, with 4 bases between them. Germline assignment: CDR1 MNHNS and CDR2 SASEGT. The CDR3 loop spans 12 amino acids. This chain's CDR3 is CASSVKNTEAFF. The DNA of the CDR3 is TGTGCCAGCAGTGTCAAGAACACTGAAGCTTTCTTT.

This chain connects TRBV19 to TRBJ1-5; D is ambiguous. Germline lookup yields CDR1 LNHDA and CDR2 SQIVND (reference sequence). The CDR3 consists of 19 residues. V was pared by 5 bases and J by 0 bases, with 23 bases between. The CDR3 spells CASSAPRAGGRYSNQPQHF. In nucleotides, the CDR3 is TGTGCCAGTAGTGCACCCCGGGCAGGAGGTCGATATAGCAATCAGCCCCAGCATTTT.

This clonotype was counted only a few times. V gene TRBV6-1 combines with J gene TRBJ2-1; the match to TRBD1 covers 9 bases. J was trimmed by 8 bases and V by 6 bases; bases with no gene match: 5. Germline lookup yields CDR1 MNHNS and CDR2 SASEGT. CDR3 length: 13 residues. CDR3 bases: TGTGCCAGCAGACCGACAGGGGGTGATGAGCAGTTCTTC. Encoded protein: CASRPTGGDEQFF.

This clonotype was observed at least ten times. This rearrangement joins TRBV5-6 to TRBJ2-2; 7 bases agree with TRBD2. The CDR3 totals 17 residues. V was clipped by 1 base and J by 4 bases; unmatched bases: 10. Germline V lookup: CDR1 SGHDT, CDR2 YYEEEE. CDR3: CASSLQRLARGTGELFF. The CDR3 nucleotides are TGTGCCAGCAGCTTGCAACGACTAGCCAGAGGCACCGGGGAGCTGTTTTTT.

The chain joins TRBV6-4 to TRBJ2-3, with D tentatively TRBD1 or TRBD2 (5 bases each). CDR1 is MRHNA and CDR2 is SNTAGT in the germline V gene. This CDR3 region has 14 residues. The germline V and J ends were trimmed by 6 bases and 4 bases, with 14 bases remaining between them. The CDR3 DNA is TGTGCCAGCAGGGACACAGGAGGTTCAGATACGCAGTATTTT. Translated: CASRDTGGSDTQYF.

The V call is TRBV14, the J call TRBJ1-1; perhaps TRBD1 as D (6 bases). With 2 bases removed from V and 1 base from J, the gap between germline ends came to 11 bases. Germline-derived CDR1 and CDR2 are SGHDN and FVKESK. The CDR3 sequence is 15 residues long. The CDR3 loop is CASSQPGTKNTEAFF. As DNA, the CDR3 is TGTGCCAGCAGCCAACCCGGGACAAAGAACACTGAAGCTTTCTTT.

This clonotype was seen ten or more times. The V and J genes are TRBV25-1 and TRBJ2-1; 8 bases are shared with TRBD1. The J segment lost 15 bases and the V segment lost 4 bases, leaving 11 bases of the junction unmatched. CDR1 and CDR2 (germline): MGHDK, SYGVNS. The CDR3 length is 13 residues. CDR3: CASSVTGGDWLFF. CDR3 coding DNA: TGTGCCAGCAGTGTCACAGGGGGTGATTGGCTGTTCTTC.